This T cell receptor (beta chain) was captured in a study of beta chain features in type 1 diabetes. Study context: What patients shared with healthy donors was a similar profile of age, gender and cell yields.

CD45RO/CCR7/CD25/CD127/CD95/CD27 separated CD4+ naive, central memory, regulatory and stem cell-like memory cells by sorting. Purities in excess of 95% were seen in all sorted populations. Overall study findings and caveats: The study found moderately but significantly shorter TCRB CDR3s in all four CD4+ subsets of Type 1 diabetes patients.

Concerning this clone: As yet, its antigen is unknown.

The study reverse transcribed the entire isolated RNA, so it sequenced expressed TCRB transcripts. Method: immunoSEQ multiplex PCR; TCRdb's copy keeps in-frame clones and lacks some. Of some 660,000 clones listed, around an eighth are singletons. The CDR3 spans 17 residues. Germline lookup yields CDR1 MNHEY and CDR2 SMNVEV (reference sequence). V dropped 3 bases and J dropped 0 bases, with 12 bases sitting between them. The TCR comes from a man between 18 and 29 years old with type 1 diabetes. Sequences were obtained from naive CD4+ T cells from blood. The rearrangement uses TRBV27 and TRBJ2-6; D may correspond to TRBD1 or TRBD2 (5 bases each). DNA of the CDR3: TGTGCCAGCAGTTTGGTGGGGGTCCGCTCTGGGGCCAACGTCCTGACTTTC. Amino acid sequence: CASSLVGVRSGANVLTF.